The clone carrying this TCR beta chain was counted at least ten times. What it binds is unknown. Time point here: newly diagnosed GD, antithyroid drugs for less than 3 months. PBMC-extracted RNA yielded the TCR library. Germline CDR1 reads SGHRS; CDR2 reads YFSETQ. The CDR3 consists of 16 residues. Trimming stripped 2 bases from V and 2 bases from J, with 13 bases between. CDR3-region Arm-PCR and iRepertoire HTBI primers produced the TCR beta libraries. TCRdb reprocessed the multiplex PCR reads via MiXCR and lists one record per CDR3 protein. The sample shows roughly 560,000 distinct CDR3 sequences, about 16% of them seen only once. The sample is drawn from a study of regulatory T cells in long-lasting Graves disease. Study details: The antithyroid drugs taken by newly diagnosed Graves' patients had been used for under 3 months. Findings of the study overall: Peripheral blood was the sole material, not thyroid tissue. Because few samples were included, accuracy may have been lower.

The sample was also reused in another study, on T cells in Graves' hyperthyroidism and ophthalmopathy.

V usage is TRBV5-1 and J usage is TRBJ1-4; tentative D call: TRBD1 (5 bases). The clonotype comes from a woman aged 35-60 years with Graves disease. Here the sequenced sample was peripheral blood mononuclear cells (PBMCs), taken at new diagnosis, from a patient treated with antithyroid drugs. The CDR3 DNA follows: TGCGCCAGCAGCTTAGGCCAGGGTACGACTAATGAAAAACTGTTTTTT. Protein sequence: CASSLGQGTTNEKLFF.